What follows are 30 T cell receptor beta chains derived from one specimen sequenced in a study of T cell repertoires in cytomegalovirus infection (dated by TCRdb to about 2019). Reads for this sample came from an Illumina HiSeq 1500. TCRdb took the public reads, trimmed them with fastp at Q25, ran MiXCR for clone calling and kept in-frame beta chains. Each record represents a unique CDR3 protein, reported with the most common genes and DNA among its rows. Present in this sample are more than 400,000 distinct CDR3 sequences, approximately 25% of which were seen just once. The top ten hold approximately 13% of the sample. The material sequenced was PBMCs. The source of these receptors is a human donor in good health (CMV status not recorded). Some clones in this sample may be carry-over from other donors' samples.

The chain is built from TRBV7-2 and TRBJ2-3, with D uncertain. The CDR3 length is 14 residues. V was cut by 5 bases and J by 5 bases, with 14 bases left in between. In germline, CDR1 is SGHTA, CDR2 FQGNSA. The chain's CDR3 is CASSPGFPGDTQYF. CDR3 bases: TGTGCCAGCAGCCCCGGTTTCCCGGGAGATACGCAGTATTTT.

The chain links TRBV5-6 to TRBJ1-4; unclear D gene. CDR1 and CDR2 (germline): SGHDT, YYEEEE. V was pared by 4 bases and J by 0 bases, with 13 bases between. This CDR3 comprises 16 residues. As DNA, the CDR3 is TGTGCCAGCAGCATTAGGACTGCGGCAACTAATGAAAAACTGTTTTTT. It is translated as CASSIRTAATNEKLFF. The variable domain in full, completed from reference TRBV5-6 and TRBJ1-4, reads DAGVTQSPTHLIKTRGQQVTLRCSPKSGHDTVSWYQQALGQGPQFIFQYYEEEERQRGNFPDRFSGHQFPNYSSELNVNALLLGDSALYLCASSIRTAATNEKLFFGSGTQLSVL.

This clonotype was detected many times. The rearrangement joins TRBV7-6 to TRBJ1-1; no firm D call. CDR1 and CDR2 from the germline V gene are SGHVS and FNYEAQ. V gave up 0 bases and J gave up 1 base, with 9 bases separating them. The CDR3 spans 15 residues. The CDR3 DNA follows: TGTGCCAGCAGCTTAGCTTACGGGGAGAACACTGAAGCTTTCTTT. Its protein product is CASSLAYGENTEAFF.

DNA of the CDR3: TGTGCCAGCAGCCTCAGTGCGTACTATGGCTACACCTTC. Its translation is CASSLSAYYGYTF. V usage is TRBV2 and J usage is TRBJ1-2; D unclear. Trimming cost V 6 bases and J 3 bases, with 11 bases left between them. This CDR3 comprises 13 residues. From germline, CDR1 is SNHLY and CDR2 FYNNEI.

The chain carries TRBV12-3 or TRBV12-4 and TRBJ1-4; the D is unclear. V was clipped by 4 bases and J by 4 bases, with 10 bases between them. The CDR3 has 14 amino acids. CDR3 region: CASSWVRNNEKLFF. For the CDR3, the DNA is TGTGCCAGCAGTTGGGTCAGGAATAATGAAAAACTGTTTTTT.

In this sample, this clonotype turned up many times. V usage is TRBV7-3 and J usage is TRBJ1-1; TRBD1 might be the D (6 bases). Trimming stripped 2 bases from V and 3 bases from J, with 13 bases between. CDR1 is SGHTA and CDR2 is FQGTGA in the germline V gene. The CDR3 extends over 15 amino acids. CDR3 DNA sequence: TGTGCCAGCAGCTTACACAGGGTAGGGGACACTGAAGCTTTCTTT. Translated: CASSLHRVGDTEAFF.

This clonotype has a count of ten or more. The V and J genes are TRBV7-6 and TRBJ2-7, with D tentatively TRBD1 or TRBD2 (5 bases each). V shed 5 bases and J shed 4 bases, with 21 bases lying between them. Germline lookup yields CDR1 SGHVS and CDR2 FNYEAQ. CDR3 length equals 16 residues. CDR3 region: CASSASGTIGVYEQYF. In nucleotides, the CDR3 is TGTGCCAGCAGCGCGTCCGGGACCATAGGGGTATACGAGCAGTACTTC. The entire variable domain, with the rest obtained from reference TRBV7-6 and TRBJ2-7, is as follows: GAGVSQSPRYKVTKRGQDVALRCDPISGHVSLYWYRQALGQGPEFLTYFNYEAQQDKSGLPNDRFSAERPEGSISTLTIQRTEQRDSAMYRCASSASGTIGVYEQYFGPGTRLTVT.

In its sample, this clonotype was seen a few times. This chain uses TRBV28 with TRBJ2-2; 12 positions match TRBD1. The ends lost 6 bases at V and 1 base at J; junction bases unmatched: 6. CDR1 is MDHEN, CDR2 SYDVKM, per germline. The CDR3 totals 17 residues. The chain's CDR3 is CASRTGDRGRNTGELFF. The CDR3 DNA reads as TGTGCCAGCAGGACCGGGGACAGGGGGCGGAACACCGGGGAGCTGTTTTTT.

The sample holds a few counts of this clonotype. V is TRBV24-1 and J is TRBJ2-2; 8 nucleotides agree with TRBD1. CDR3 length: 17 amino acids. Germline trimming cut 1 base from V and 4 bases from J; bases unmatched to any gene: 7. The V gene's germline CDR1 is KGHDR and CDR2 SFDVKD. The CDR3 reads CATSDLSGGDRTGELFF. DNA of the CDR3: TGTGCCACCAGTGATTTATCAGGGGGCGATCGCACCGGGGAGCTGTTTTTT.

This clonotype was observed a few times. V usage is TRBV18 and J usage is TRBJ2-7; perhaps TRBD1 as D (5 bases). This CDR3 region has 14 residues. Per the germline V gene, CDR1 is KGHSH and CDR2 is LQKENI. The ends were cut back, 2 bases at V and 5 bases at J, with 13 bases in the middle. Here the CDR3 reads CASSPNQGSNEQYV. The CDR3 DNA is TGTGCCAGCTCACCAAACCAGGGTTCTAACGAGCAGTACGTC.

The CDR3 here is CASSDGYSGQYF. The CDR3, as DNA: TGTGCCAGTAGTGACGGATATTCGGGCCAGTACTTC. This rearrangement joins TRBV19 to TRBJ2-5, with unresolved D. Trimming stripped 5 bases from V and 10 bases from J, with 14 bases between. This CDR3 contains 12 residues. Germline V lookup: CDR1 LNHDA, CDR2 SQIVND (reference sequence).

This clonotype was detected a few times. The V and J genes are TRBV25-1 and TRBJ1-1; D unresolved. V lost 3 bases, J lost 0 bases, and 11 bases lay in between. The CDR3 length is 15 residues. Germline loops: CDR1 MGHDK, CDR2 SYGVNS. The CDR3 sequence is CASSEVSGMNTEAFF. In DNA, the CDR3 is TGTGCCAGCAGTGAGGTATCAGGCATGAACACTGAAGCTTTCTTT.

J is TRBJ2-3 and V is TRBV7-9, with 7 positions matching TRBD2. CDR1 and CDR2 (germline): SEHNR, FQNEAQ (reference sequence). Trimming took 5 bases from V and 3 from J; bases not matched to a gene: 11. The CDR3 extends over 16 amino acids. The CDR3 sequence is CASSPQVDGGTDTQYF. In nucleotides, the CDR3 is TGTGCCAGCAGCCCCCAGGTGGACGGGGGGACAGATACGCAGTATTTT.

The CDR3 DNA reads as TGTGCCAGCAGCACTAGCGGGAGAGTGGAGACCCAGTACTTC. It is translated as CASSTSGRVETQYF. The chain is built from TRBV5-4 and TRBJ2-5, with 11 bases lining up with TRBD2. CDR3 length equals 14 residues. Per germline, CDR1 SGHNT and CDR2 YYREEE (reference sequence). Unmatched junction bases numbered 4, after V lost 4 bases and J lost 5 bases. Variable domain in full (rest from reference TRBV5-4 and TRBJ2-5): ETGVTQSPTHLIKTRGQQVTLRCSSQSGHNTVSWYQQALGQGPQFIFQYYREEENGRGNFPPRFSGLQFPNYSSELNVNALELDDSALYLCASSTSGRVETQYFGPGTRLLVL.

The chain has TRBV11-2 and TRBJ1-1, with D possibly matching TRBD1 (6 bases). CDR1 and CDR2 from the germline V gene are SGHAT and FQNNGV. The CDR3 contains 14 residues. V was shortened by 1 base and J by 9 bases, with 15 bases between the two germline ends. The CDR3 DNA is TGTGCCAGCAGCTTAGTGTTCGGACAGCCAAAAGCTTTCTTT. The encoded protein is CASSLVFGQPKAFF.

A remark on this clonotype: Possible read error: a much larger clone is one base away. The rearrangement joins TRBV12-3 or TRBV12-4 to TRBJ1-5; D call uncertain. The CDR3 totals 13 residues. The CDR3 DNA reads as TGTGCCAGCAGGCCGGATGGCAATCAGCGCCAGCATTTT. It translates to CASRPDGNQRQHF.

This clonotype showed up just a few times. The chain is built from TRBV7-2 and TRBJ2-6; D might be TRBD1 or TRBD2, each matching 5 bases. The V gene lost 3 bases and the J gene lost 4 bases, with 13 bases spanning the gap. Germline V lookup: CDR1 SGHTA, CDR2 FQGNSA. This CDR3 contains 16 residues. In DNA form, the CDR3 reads TGTGCCAGCAGCTTGCGATGGGGGTTGGGGGCCAACGTCCTGACTTTC. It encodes CASSLRWGLGANVLTF.

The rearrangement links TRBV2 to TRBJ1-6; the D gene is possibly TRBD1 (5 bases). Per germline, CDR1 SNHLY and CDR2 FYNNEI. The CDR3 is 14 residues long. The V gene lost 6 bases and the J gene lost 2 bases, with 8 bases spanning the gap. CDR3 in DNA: TGTGCCAGCAGGGGGCTAGCCTATAATTCACCCCTCCACTTT. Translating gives CASRGLAYNSPLHF.

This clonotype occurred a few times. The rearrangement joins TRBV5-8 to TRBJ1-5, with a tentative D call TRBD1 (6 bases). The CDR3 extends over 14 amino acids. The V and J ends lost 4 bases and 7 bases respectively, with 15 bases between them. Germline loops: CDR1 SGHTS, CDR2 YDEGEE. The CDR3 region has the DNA TGTGCCAGCAGCCGCTCGGGGGCAGGGCAGCCCCAGCATTTT. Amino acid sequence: CASSRSGAGQPQHF.

For the CDR3, the DNA is TGTGCCAGCAGCTCACGATATCGGGACACTGAAGCTTTCTTT. Its protein is CASSSRYRDTEAFF. The chain recombines TRBV7-2 with TRBJ1-1; D uncertain. V gave up 4 bases and J gave up 3 bases, with 12 bases separating them. This CDR3 has 14 amino acids. Germline assignment: CDR1 SGHTA and CDR2 FQGNSA.

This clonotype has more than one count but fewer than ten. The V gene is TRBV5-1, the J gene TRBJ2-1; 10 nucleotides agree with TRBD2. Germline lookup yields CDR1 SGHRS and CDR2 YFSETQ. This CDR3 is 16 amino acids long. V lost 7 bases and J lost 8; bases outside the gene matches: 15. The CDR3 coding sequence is TGCGCCAGCGGGGGGGCCAGCGGGAGGGCCCAAGATGAGCAGTTCTTC. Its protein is CASGGASGRAQDEQFF.

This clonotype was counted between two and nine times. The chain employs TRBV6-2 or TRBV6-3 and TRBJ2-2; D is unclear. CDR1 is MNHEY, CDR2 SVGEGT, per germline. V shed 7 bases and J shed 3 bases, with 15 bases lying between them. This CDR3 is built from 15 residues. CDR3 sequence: CASTVNSYYTGELFF. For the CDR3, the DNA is TGTGCCAGCACCGTAAACTCCTACTACACCGGGGAGCTGTTTTTT.

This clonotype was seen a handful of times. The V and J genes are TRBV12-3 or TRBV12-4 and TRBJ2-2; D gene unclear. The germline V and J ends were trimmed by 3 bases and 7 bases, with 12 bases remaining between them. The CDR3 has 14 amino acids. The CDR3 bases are TGTGCCAGCAGTTTCGAGGTCCCCGTCGGGGAGCTGTTTTTT. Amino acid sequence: CASSFEVPVGELFF.

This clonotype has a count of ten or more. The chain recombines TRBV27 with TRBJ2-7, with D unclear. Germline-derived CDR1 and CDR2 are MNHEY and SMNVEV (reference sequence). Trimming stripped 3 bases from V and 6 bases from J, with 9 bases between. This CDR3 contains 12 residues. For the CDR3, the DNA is TGTGCCAGCAGTTTGTTCGGAACCGAGCAGTACTTC. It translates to CASSLFGTEQYF.

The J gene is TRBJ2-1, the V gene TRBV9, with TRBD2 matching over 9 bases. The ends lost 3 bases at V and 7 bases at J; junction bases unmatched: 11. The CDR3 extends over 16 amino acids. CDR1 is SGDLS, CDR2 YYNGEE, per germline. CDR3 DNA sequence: TGTGCCAGCAGCGCCCCCTCGGCGGGAGGGCCTAATGAGCAGTTCTTC. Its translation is CASSAPSAGGPNEQFF.

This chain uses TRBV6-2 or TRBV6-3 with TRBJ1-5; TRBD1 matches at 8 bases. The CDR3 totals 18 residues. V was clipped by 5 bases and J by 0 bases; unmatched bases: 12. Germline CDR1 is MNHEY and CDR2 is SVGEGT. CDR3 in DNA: TGTGCCAGCAGTCGCCTCATCGCAGGGGGCCCTAGCAATCAGCCCCAGCATTTT. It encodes CASSRLIAGGPSNQPQHF.

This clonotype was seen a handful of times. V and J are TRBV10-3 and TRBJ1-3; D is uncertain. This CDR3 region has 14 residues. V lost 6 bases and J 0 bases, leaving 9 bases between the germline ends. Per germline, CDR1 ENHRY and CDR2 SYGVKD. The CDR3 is CAIRLESSGNTIYF. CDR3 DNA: TGTGCCATCAGACTCGAGAGCTCTGGAAACACCATATATTTT.

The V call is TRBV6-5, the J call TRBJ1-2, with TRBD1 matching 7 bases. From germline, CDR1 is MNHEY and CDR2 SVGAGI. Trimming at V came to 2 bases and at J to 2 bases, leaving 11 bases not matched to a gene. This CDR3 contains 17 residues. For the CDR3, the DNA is TGTGCCAGCAGTTACGCGGGTTTGAAGGGACAGAACTATGGCTACACCTTC. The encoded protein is CASSYAGLKGQNYGYTF.

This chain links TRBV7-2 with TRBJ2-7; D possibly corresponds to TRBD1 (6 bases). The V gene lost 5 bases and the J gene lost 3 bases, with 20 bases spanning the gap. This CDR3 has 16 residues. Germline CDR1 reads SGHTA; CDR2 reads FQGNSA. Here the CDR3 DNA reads TGTGCCAGCAGCCGAAGCGGACAGCTCCTTATCTACGAGCAGTACTTC. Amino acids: CASSRSGQLLIYEQYF.

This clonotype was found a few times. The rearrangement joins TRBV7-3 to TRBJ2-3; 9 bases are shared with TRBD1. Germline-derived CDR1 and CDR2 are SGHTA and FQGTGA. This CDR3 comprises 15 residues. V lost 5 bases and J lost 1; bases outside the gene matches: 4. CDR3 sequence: CASSPWTGGTDTQYF. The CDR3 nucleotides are TGTGCCAGCAGCCCCTGGACAGGGGGCACAGATACGCAGTATTTT.